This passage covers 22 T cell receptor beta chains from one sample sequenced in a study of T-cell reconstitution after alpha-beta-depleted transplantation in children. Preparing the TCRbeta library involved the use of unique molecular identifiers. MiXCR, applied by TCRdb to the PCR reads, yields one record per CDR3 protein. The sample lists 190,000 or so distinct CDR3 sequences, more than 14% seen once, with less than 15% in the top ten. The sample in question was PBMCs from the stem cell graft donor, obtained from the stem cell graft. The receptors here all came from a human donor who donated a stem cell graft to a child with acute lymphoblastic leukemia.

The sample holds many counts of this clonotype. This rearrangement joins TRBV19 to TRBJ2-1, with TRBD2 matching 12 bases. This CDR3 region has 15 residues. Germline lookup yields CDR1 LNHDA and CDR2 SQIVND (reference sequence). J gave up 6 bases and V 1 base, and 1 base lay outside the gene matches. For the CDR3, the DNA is TGTGCCAGTAGTATAGGGACTAGCGGGACCAATGAGCAGTTCTTC. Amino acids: CASSIGTSGTNEQFF.

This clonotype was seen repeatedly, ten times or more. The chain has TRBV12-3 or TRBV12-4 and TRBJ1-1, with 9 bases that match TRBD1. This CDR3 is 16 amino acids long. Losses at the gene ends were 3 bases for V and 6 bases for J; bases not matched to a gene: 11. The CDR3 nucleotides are TGTGCCAGCAGTTTTGGACAGGGGTTTTTGTATGCTGAAGCTTTCTTT. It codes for CASSFGQGFLYAEAFF.

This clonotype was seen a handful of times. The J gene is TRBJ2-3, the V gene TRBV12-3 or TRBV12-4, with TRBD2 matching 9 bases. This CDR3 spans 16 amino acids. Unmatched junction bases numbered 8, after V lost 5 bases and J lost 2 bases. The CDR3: CASSLIAGAPTDTQYF. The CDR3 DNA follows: TGTGCCAGCAGTCTTATAGCGGGAGCACCCACAGATACGCAGTATTTT.

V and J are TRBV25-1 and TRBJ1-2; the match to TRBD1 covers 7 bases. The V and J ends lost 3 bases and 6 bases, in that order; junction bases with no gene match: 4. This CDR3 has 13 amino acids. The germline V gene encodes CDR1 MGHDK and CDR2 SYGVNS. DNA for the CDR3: TGTGCCAGCAGTGAGTCCAGGGGGGATGGCTACACCTTC. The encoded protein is CASSESRGDGYTF.

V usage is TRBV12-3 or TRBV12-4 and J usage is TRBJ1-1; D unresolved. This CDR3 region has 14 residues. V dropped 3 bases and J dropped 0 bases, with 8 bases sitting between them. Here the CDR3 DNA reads TGTGCCAGCAGTTTGGAGAACATGAACACTGAAGCTTTCTTT. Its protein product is CASSLENMNTEAFF.

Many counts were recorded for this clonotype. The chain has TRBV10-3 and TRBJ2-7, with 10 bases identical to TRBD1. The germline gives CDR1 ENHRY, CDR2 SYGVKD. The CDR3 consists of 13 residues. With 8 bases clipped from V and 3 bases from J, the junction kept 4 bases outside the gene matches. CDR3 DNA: TGTGCCATCTCCGGGACAGGGGACTACGAGCAGTACTTC. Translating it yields CAISGTGDYEQYF.

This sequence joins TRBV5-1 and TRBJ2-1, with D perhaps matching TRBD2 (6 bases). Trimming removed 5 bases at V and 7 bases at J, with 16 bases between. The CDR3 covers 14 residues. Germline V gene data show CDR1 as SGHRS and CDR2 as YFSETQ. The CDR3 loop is CASREGSGDNEQFF. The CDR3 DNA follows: TGCGCCAGCAGGGAGGGAAGCGGAGATAATGAGCAGTTCTTC.

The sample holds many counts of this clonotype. CDR3 sequence reads: CASSYRGLTDTQYF. For the CDR3, the DNA is TGTGCCAGCAGCTACAGGGGGTTGACAGATACGCAGTATTTT. V gene TRBV6-5 combines with J gene TRBJ2-3; 8 nucleotides match TRBD1. Losses at the gene ends were 6 bases for V and 3 bases for J; bases not matched to a gene: 5. Germline lookup yields CDR1 MNHEY and CDR2 SVGAGI. There are 14 residues in the CDR3.

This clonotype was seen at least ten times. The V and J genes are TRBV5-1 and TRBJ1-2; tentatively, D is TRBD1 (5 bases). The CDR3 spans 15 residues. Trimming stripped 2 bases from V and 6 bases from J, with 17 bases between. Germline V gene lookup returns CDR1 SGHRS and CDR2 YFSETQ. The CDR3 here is CASSFGDRERDGYTF. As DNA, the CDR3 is TGCGCCAGCAGCTTTGGGGACCGCGAAAGAGATGGCTACACCTTC. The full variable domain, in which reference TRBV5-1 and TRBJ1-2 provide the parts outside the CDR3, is KAGVTQTPRYLIKTRGQQVTLSCSPISGHRSVSWYQQTPGQGLQFLFEYFSETQRNKGNFPGRFSGRQFSNSRSEMNVSTLELGDSALYLCASSFGDRERDGYTFGSGTRLTVV.

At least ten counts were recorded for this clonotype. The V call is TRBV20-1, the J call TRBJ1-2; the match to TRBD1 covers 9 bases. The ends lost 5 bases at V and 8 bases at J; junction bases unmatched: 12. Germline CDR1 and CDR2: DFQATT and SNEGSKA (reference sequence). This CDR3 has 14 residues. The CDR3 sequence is CSAPITGTGRGYTF. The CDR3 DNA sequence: TGCAGTGCTCCGATTACCGGGACAGGGCGCGGCTACACCTTC.

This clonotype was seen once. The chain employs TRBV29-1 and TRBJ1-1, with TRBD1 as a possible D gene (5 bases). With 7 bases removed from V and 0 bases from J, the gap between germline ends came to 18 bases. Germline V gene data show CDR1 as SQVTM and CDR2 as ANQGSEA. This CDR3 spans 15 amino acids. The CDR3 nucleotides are TGCAGCGCCGGGTGGCAGGGTTTCATGAACACTGAAGCTTTCTTT. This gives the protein CSAGWQGFMNTEAFF. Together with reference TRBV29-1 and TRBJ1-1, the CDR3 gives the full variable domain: SAVISQKPSRDICQRGTSLTIQCQVDSQVTMMFWYRQQPGQSLTLIATANQGSEATYESGFVIDKFPISRPNLTFSTLTVSNMSPEDSSIYLCSAGWQGFMNTEAFFGQGTRLTVV.

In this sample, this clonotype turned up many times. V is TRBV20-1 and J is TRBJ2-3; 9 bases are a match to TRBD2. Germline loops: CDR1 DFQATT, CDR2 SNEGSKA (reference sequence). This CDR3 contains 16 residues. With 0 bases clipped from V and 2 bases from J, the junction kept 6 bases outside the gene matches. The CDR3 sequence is CSARDLGLAYTDTQYF. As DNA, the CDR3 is TGCAGTGCTAGAGATTTGGGACTAGCCTACACAGATACGCAGTATTTT.

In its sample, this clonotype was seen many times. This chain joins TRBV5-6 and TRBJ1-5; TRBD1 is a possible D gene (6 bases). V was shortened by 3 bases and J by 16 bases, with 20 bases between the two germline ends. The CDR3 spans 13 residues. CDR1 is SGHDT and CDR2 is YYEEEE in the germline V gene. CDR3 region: CASSYLRDTRIHF. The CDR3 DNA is TGTGCCAGCAGCTACCTCCGGGACACGAGAATTCATTTT.

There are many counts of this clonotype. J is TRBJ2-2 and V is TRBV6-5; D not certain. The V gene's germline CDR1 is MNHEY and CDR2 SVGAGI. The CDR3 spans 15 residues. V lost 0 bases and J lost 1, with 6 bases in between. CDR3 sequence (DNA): TGTGCCAGCAGTTACTCCCCTAGGAACACCGGGGAGCTGTTTTTT. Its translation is CASSYSPRNTGELFF.

CDR3 region: CASSFPTSGRLNNEQFF. CDR3 sequence (DNA): TGTGCCAGCAGTTTCCCGACTAGCGGGAGGCTAAACAATGAGCAGTTCTTC. This chain connects TRBV12-3 or TRBV12-4 to TRBJ2-1, with 13 positions matching TRBD2. J was trimmed by 5 bases and V by 3 bases; bases with no gene match: 7. CDR3 length equals 17 residues.

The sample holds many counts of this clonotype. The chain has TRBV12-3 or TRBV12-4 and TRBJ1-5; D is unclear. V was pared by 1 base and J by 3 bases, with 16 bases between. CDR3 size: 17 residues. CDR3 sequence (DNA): TGTGCCAGCAGTTTAGGATGGGTTCTCGAGCCCAATCAGCCCCAGCATTTT. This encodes CASSLGWVLEPNQPQHF.

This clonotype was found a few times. CDR3 loop: CASSVGQRGETQYF. For the CDR3, the DNA is TGCGCCAGCAGCGTCGGACAGCGCGGTGAGACCCAGTACTTC. This rearrangement joins TRBV5-1 to TRBJ2-5; D perhaps matches TRBD1 (6 bases). CDR3 length: 14 amino acids. V lost 4 bases to trimming and J lost 5 bases, with 15 bases between them. CDR1 is SGHRS, CDR2 YFSETQ, per germline.

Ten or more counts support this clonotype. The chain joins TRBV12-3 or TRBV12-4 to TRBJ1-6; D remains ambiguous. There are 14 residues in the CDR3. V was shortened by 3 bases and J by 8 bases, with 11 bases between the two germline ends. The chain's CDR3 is CASSLSGSDSPLHF. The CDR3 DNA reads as TGTGCCAGCAGTTTGTCGGGGAGCGATTCACCCCTCCACTTT.

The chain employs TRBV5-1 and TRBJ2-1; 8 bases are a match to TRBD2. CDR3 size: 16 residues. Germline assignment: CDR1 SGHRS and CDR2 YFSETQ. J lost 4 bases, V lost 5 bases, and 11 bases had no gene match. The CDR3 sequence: CASSFSGEGKYNEQFF. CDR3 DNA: TGCGCCAGCAGTTTTAGCGGGGAAGGTAAATACAATGAGCAGTTCTTC.

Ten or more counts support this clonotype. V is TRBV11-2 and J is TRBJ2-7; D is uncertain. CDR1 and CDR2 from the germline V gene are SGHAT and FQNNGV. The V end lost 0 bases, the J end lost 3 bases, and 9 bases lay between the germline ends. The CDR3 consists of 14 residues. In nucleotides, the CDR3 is TGTGCCAGCAGCTTAGATCGGTACTACTACGAGCAGTACTTC. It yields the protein CASSLDRYYYEQYF.

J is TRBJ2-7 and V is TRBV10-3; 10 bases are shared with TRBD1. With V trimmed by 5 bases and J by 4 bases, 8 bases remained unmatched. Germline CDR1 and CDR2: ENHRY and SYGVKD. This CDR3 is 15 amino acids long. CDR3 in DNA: TGTGCCATCAGTTACGGGACAGGGGAGGGTTACGAGCAGTACTTC. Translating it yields CAISYGTGEGYEQYF.

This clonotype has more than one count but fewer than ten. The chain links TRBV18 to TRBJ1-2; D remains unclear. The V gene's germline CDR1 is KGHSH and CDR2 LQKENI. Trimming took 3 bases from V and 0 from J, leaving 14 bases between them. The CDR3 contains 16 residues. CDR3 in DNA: TGTGCCAGCTCACCTGGAGGGCTCCGCGCTAACTATGGCTACACCTTC. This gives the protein CASSPGGLRANYGYTF. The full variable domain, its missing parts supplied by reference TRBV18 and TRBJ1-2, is NAGVMQNPRHLVRRRGQEARLRCSPMKGHSHVYWYRQLPEEGLKFMVYLQKENIIDESGMPKERFSAEFPKEGPSILRIQQVVRGDSAAYFCASSPGGLRANYGYTFGSGTRLTVV.